The clone carrying this T cell receptor (beta chain) occurred a few times. The sample comes from a study of blood T cell repertoires in COVID-19. The CDR3 has 16 amino acids. V dropped 5 bases and J dropped 8 bases, with 22 bases sitting between them. The germline gives CDR1 SNHLY, CDR2 FYNNEI. The repertoire was sequenced with immunoSEQ multiplex PCR; TCRdb's copy has only in-frame clones and lacks some. This sample has over 85,000 clones, with around nine tenths found just once. The V call is TRBV2, the J call TRBJ1-5, with D possibly TRBD1 on 5 matching bases. The sequenced sample consisted of peripheral blood. This TCR was recovered from a man aged 50-60 years with active COVID-19. The CDR3 coding sequence is TGTGCCAGCAGTCCATGGGACTGGGAAAGTTTTAAGCCCCAGCATTTT. This encodes CASSPWDWESFKPQHF.